Listed below are T cell receptor beta chains from one sample, sequenced in a study of cytomegalovirus exposure and HLA in healthy donors. The repertoire was sequenced with immunoSEQ multiplex PCR; TCRdb's copy has only in-frame clones and lacks some. The sample has 250,000 to 350,000 clones; approximately 90% are singletons. Source material: PBMCs. The origin of the receptors is a woman between 18 and 29 years old in good health and CMV-seronegative. The CDR3 runs from the conserved cysteine through the conserved F or W. The order of the fields is CDR3 protein, CDR3 DNA, clone size, J gene, D gene, V gene. A D gene is named only where the DNA matches it firmly. Some rows have no size entry. The others give once, few or many, or a class for an expanded clone.

CDR3aa: CASSDKDRRFKYF; CDR3nt: TGTGCCAGCAGTGATAAGGACAGGCGGTTCAAATACTTC; abundance: NA; j_gene: TRBJ2-7; d_gene: TRBD1; v_gene: TRBV2
CDR3aa: CASSVGRGSSYNEQFF; CDR3nt: TGTGCCAGCAGCGTAGGTAGGGGGAGCTCCTACAATGAGCAGTTCTTC; abundance: NA; j_gene: TRBJ2-1; d_gene: NA; v_gene: TRBV9
CDR3aa: CASSHEAGGSYEQYF; CDR3nt: TGCGCCAGCAGCCATGAGGCGGGGGGCTCCTACGAGCAGTACTTC; abundance: NA; j_gene: TRBJ2-7; d_gene: TRBD2; v_gene: TRBV4-1
CDR3aa: CASSAGGTGHSGNTIYF; CDR3nt: TGTGCCAGCAGTGCGGGTGGGACAGGGCACTCTGGAAACACCATATATTTT; abundance: NA; j_gene: TRBJ1-3; d_gene: TRBD1; v_gene: TRBV25-1
CDR3aa: CASSAQGEGTYEQYF; CDR3nt: TGTGCCAGCAGCGCACAGGGGGAGGGCACATACGAGCAGTACTTC; abundance: NA; j_gene: TRBJ2-7; d_gene: NA; v_gene: TRBV7-6
CDR3aa: CASTGRASLTGELFF; CDR3nt: TGTGCCAGCACTGGGCGTGCCAGCCTCACCGGGGAGCTGTTTTTT; abundance: NA; j_gene: TRBJ2-2; d_gene: NA; v_gene: TRBV2
CDR3aa: CASSVMGSGSGNTIYF; CDR3nt: TGTGCCAGCAGCGTAATGGGTTCGGGCTCTGGAAACACCATATATTTT; abundance: NA; j_gene: TRBJ1-3; d_gene: NA; v_gene: TRBV9
CDR3aa: CASSLGLAHPYNEQFF; CDR3nt: TGTGCCAGCAGCCTGGGACTAGCCCACCCGTACAATGAGCAGTTCTTC; abundance: NA; j_gene: TRBJ2-1; d_gene: TRBD2; v_gene: TRBV7-8
CDR3aa: CAWSRGALNYGYTF; CDR3nt: TGTGCCTGGAGTCGGGGGGCGCTGAACTATGGCTACACCTTC; abundance: NA; j_gene: TRBJ1-2; d_gene: NA; v_gene: TRBV30
CDR3aa: CASLRGHEQFF; CDR3nt: TGTGCCAGCCTCAGGGGGCATGAGCAGTTCTTC; abundance: NA; j_gene: TRBJ2-1; d_gene: TRBD1; v_gene: TRBV2
CDR3aa: CASSRTVAEQYF; CDR3nt: TGTGCCAGCAGCCGGACTGTTGCCGAGCAGTACTTC; abundance: NA; j_gene: TRBJ2-7; d_gene: NA; v_gene: TRBV28
CDR3aa: CASSFLAGGQETQYF; CDR3nt: TGCGCCAGCAGCTTCCTAGCGGGGGGGCAAGAGACCCAGTACTTC; abundance: once; j_gene: TRBJ2-5; d_gene: TRBD2; v_gene: TRBV5-1
CDR3aa: CASSYYGPSSYEQYF; CDR3nt: TGTGCCAGCAGCTACTACGGCCCCAGCTCCTACGAGCAGTACTTC; abundance: NA; j_gene: TRBJ2-7; d_gene: NA; v_gene: TRBV11-2
CDR3aa: CASSQRGGWYGYTF; CDR3nt: TGTGCCAGCAGCCAAAGGGGCGGTTGGTATGGCTACACCTTC; abundance: NA; j_gene: TRBJ1-2; d_gene: NA; v_gene: TRBV14
CDR3aa: CASTWGGEEYNEQFF; CDR3nt: TGTGCCAGCACCTGGGGGGGAGAGGAATACAATGAGCAGTTCTTC; abundance: NA; j_gene: TRBJ2-1; d_gene: TRBD2; v_gene: TRBV9
CDR3aa: CASRTKGAAGELFF; CDR3nt: TGTGCCAGCCGGACAAAGGGGGCTGCCGGGGAGCTGTTTTTT; abundance: NA; j_gene: TRBJ2-2; d_gene: TRBD1; v_gene: TRBV5-4
CDR3aa: CASSRGLGNQPQHF; CDR3nt: TGTGCCAGCAGCAGGGGGCTAGGCAATCAGCCCCAGCATTTT; abundance: NA; j_gene: TRBJ1-5; d_gene: TRBD1; v_gene: TRBV9
CDR3aa: CASSQASQGGAIGNTEAFF; CDR3nt: TGCGCCAGCAGCCAAGCCTCCCAGGGGGGTGCTATAGGGAACACTGAAGCTTTCTTT; abundance: NA; j_gene: TRBJ1-1; d_gene: TRBD1; v_gene: TRBV4-1
CDR3aa: CASREGQRYGYTF; CDR3nt: TGTGCCAGCAGAGAGGGACAGCGCTATGGCTACACCTTC; abundance: once; j_gene: TRBJ1-2; d_gene: TRBD1; v_gene: TRBV6-1
CDR3aa: CASRDNYYGYTF; CDR3nt: TGTGCCAGCAGGGACAACTACTATGGCTACACCTTC; abundance: NA; j_gene: TRBJ1-2; d_gene: NA; v_gene: TRBV27
CDR3aa: CASSPPGVNTEAFF; CDR3nt: TGTGCCAGCTCACCTCCCGGGGTGAACACTGAAGCTTTCTTT; abundance: few; j_gene: TRBJ1-1; d_gene: NA; v_gene: TRBV18
CDR3aa: CASSQDYGVDEQYF; CDR3nt: TGTGCCAGCAGCCAAGATTACGGGGTCGACGAGCAGTACTTC; abundance: NA; j_gene: TRBJ2-7; d_gene: NA; v_gene: TRBV14
CDR3aa: CASSLGASTDTQYF; CDR3nt: TGTGCTAGCAGCTTAGGCGCTAGCACAGATACGCAGTATTTT; abundance: NA; j_gene: TRBJ2-3; d_gene: NA; v_gene: TRBV7-7
CDR3aa: CASSALGKTSGAYNEQFF; CDR3nt: TGTGCCAGCAGCGCATTGGGGAAAACTAGCGGGGCCTACAATGAGCAGTTCTTC; abundance: NA; j_gene: TRBJ2-1; d_gene: TRBD2; v_gene: TRBV9
CDR3aa: CASSQTATNEKLFF; CDR3nt: TGCGCCAGCAGCCAAACAGCAACTAATGAAAAACTGTTTTTT; abundance: NA; j_gene: TRBJ1-4; d_gene: NA; v_gene: TRBV4-1
CDR3aa: CASSRNRNGNQPQHF; CDR3nt: TGTGCCAGCAGCAGGAACCGCAATGGCAATCAGCCCCAGCATTTT; abundance: NA; j_gene: TRBJ1-5; d_gene: NA; v_gene: TRBV6-6
CDR3aa: CSSSIAGEGEETQYF; CDR3nt: TGTTCCAGCAGCATAGCGGGGGAGGGGGAAGAGACCCAGTACTTC; abundance: NA; j_gene: TRBJ2-5; d_gene: TRBD2; v_gene: TRBV7-9
CDR3aa: CASRSTSGSTDTQYF; CDR3nt: TGCGCCAGCAGGTCGACTAGCGGTAGCACAGATACGCAGTATTTT; abundance: NA; j_gene: TRBJ2-3; d_gene: TRBD2; v_gene: TRBV5-1
CDR3aa: CASSLDNTPPYTGELFF; CDR3nt: TGCGCCAGCAGCTTGGACAATACCCCCCCTTACACCGGGGAGCTGTTTTTT; abundance: NA; j_gene: TRBJ2-2; d_gene: NA; v_gene: TRBV5-1
CDR3aa: CASSLGSGNYVEQYF; CDR3nt: TGTGCCAGCAGCTTGGGTAGCGGCAACTACGTCGAGCAGTACTTC; abundance: once; j_gene: TRBJ2-7; d_gene: NA; v_gene: TRBV5-6
CDR3aa: CASSPSRDREQFF; CDR3nt: TGTGCCAGCTCACCTTCCCGGGACAGAGAGCAGTTCTTC; abundance: NA; j_gene: TRBJ2-1; d_gene: TRBD1; v_gene: TRBV18
CDR3aa: CAISESRGGNTGELFF; CDR3nt: TGTGCCATCAGTGAGTCTAGGGGCGGTAACACCGGGGAGCTGTTTTTT; abundance: NA; j_gene: TRBJ2-2; d_gene: NA; v_gene: TRBV10-3
CDR3aa: CASSFGGSSAYNEQFF; CDR3nt: TGCGCCAGCAGCTTTGGGGGGAGCAGCGCCTACAATGAGCAGTTCTTC; abundance: NA; j_gene: TRBJ2-1; d_gene: NA; v_gene: TRBV5-1
CDR3aa: CASSTGEGFGNTIYF; CDR3nt: TGTGCCAGCAGCACCGGGGAGGGATTTGGAAACACCATATATTTT; abundance: NA; j_gene: TRBJ1-3; d_gene: NA; v_gene: TRBV13
CDR3aa: CASSLTSPGQGAYTF; CDR3nt: TGTGCCAGCAGCTTAACCTCACCGGGACAGGGGGCTTATACCTTC; abundance: NA; j_gene: TRBJ1-2; d_gene: TRBD1; v_gene: TRBV7-9
CDR3aa: CASSEVGDRGYNEQFF; CDR3nt: TGTGCCAGCAGCGAGGTGGGGGACAGAGGGTACAATGAGCAGTTCTTC; abundance: NA; j_gene: TRBJ2-1; d_gene: TRBD1; v_gene: TRBV9
CDR3aa: CASMSYNEQFF; CDR3nt: TGTGCCAGCATGAGTTACAATGAGCAGTTCTTC; abundance: NA; j_gene: TRBJ2-1; d_gene: NA; v_gene: TRBV25-1
CDR3aa: CASSLYLAGSYEQYF; CDR3nt: TGTGCCAGCAGCTTATATCTAGCGGGGTCCTACGAGCAGTACTTC; abundance: NA; j_gene: TRBJ2-7; d_gene: TRBD2; v_gene: TRBV13
CDR3aa: CASSLDEGTEAFF; CDR3nt: TGTGCCAGCAGCTTAGATGAGGGCACTGAAGCTTTCTTT; abundance: NA; j_gene: TRBJ1-1; d_gene: NA; v_gene: TRBV7-6
CDR3aa: CASSQVTSIVGGEQFF; CDR3nt: TGCGCCAGCAGCCAAGTTACCTCAATCGTCGGAGGTGAGCAGTTCTTC; abundance: NA; j_gene: TRBJ2-1; d_gene: NA; v_gene: TRBV4-1
CDR3aa: CASSLRLNRETQYF; CDR3nt: TGCGCCAGCAGCTTGCGGCTTAACAGAGAGACCCAGTACTTC; abundance: NA; j_gene: TRBJ2-5; d_gene: NA; v_gene: TRBV5-1
CDR3aa: CASSRGQAEAFF; CDR3nt: TGTGCCAGCAGTAGAGGACAGGCTGAAGCTTTCTTT; abundance: NA; j_gene: TRBJ1-1; d_gene: TRBD1; v_gene: TRBV27
CDR3aa: CASSEYLQALGQFF; CDR3nt: TGTGCCAGTAGTGAATACCTCCAAGCTCTCGGGCAGTTCTTC; abundance: NA; j_gene: TRBJ2-1; d_gene: NA; v_gene: TRBV19
CDR3aa: CASSQYAGDYEQYF; CDR3nt: TGTGCCAGCAGCCAATATGCCGGTGACTACGAGCAGTACTTC; abundance: NA; j_gene: TRBJ2-7; d_gene: NA; v_gene: TRBV7-2
CDR3aa: CATSRDQGLTEAFF; CDR3nt: TGTGCCACCAGCAGAGATCAAGGACTCACTGAAGCTTTCTTT; abundance: NA; j_gene: TRBJ1-1; d_gene: NA; v_gene: TRBV15
CDR3aa: CAISPQADYEQYF; CDR3nt: TGTGCCATCAGTCCCCAGGCTGACTACGAGCAGTACTTC; abundance: NA; j_gene: TRBJ2-7; d_gene: NA; v_gene: TRBV10-3
CDR3aa: CASRITGSLMLLFF; CDR3nt: TGTGCCAGCAGAATAACAGGGAGTCTGATGTTACTGTTTTTT; abundance: NA; j_gene: TRBJ1-4; d_gene: NA; v_gene: TRBV6-5
CDR3aa: CASSSKGGAGETQYF; CDR3nt: TGTGCCAGCAGCTCCAAAGGGGGGGCTGGGGAGACCCAGTACTTC; abundance: NA; j_gene: TRBJ2-5; d_gene: NA; v_gene: TRBV7-3
CDR3aa: CASSFGWGQPGFNYGYTF; CDR3nt: TGTGCCAGCAGTTTTGGGTGGGGACAGCCAGGATTTAACTATGGCTACACCTTC; abundance: NA; j_gene: TRBJ1-2; d_gene: TRBD1; v_gene: TRBV27
CDR3aa: CASSLTSGDYNEQFF; CDR3nt: TGTGCCAGCAGCCTGACAAGCGGGGACTACAATGAGCAGTTCTTC; abundance: NA; j_gene: TRBJ2-1; d_gene: TRBD2; v_gene: TRBV7-9
CDR3aa: CASSFLGRPDEQFF; CDR3nt: TGTGCCAGCAGTTTTCTCGGGAGGCCAGATGAGCAGTTCTTC; abundance: NA; j_gene: TRBJ2-1; d_gene: TRBD2; v_gene: TRBV27
CDR3aa: CASSVSTGGEKEKLFF; CDR3nt: TGTGCCAGCAGCGTATCTACAGGGGGTGAGAAGGAAAAACTGTTTTTT; abundance: NA; j_gene: TRBJ1-4; d_gene: TRBD1; v_gene: TRBV9
CDR3aa: CASSFSVGENQPQHF; CDR3nt: TGTGCCAGCAGTTTCTCGGTTGGAGAGAATCAGCCCCAGCATTTT; abundance: NA; j_gene: TRBJ1-5; d_gene: NA; v_gene: TRBV6-5
CDR3aa: CASSQNRGPTDTQYF; CDR3nt: TGCGCCAGCAGCCAGAACAGGGGCCCCACAGATACGCAGTATTTT; abundance: NA; j_gene: TRBJ2-3; d_gene: TRBD1; v_gene: TRBV5-1
CDR3aa: CASSLSGRGLSDTQYF; CDR3nt: TGTGCCAGCAGCTTAAGCGGCAGGGGCTTGTCAGATACGCAGTATTTT; abundance: NA; j_gene: TRBJ2-3; d_gene: NA; v_gene: TRBV13
CDR3aa: CASSTRRTDNYEQYF; CDR3nt: TGTGCCAGCAGTACTCGCCGGACAGATAACTACGAGCAGTACTTC; abundance: NA; j_gene: TRBJ2-7; d_gene: NA; v_gene: TRBV27
CDR3aa: CASSLTGGATYEQYF; CDR3nt: TGCGCCAGCAGCTTAACCGGGGGGGCCACGTACGAGCAGTACTTC; abundance: NA; j_gene: TRBJ2-7; d_gene: TRBD2; v_gene: TRBV5-1
CDR3aa: CASSEPGLAGGGSYNEQFF; CDR3nt: TGTGCCAGCAGCGAACCGGGACTAGCGGGGGGGGGATCCTACAATGAGCAGTTCTTC; abundance: NA; j_gene: TRBJ2-1; d_gene: TRBD2; v_gene: TRBV9
CDR3aa: CASSLTGGREKLFF; CDR3nt: TGTGCCAGCAGCTTAACAGGGGGTAGGGAAAAACTGTTTTTT; abundance: NA; j_gene: TRBJ1-4; d_gene: TRBD1; v_gene: TRBV7-2